Presented here are 22 T cell receptor beta chains from one specimen sequenced in a study of blood T cell repertoires in COVID-19. Method: immunoSEQ multiplex PCR; TCRdb's copy keeps in-frame clones and lacks some. The data contain tens of thousands of clones, 82% of them singletons. The specimen sequenced was peripheral blood. These receptors originate from a woman of 80 years or more with acute or convalescent COVID-19.

This chain links TRBV2 with TRBJ1-1; TRBD1 matches 8 bases. CDR1 SNHLY and CDR2 FYNNEI come from the germline V gene. CDR3 length: 14 amino acids. J was trimmed by 4 bases and V by 4 bases; bases with no gene match: 5. The CDR3 coding sequence is TGTGCCAGCAGTGGATTACAGGGGGGCACTGAAGCTTTCTTT. Protein product: CASSGLQGGTEAFF.

CDR3 sequence: CASSQAGLAGVYEQFF. DNA of the CDR3: TGTGCCAGCAGCCAGGCGGGACTAGCGGGAGTATATGAGCAGTTCTTC. This chain uses TRBV28 with TRBJ2-1, with TRBD2 matching over 14 bases. V shed 6 bases, J shed 8 bases, and the junction held 9 bases outside the gene matches. The CDR3 loop spans 16 amino acids. Germline CDR1 is MDHEN and CDR2 is SYDVKM.

The count of this clone is one. CDR3 nucleotide sequence: TGTGCCAGCAGCGTAGCCGGGACAGGCGGGGAAAAACTGTTTTTT. The encoded protein is CASSVAGTGGEKLFF. This rearrangement joins TRBV9 to TRBJ1-4, with 8 positions matching TRBD1. Germline trimming cut 0 bases from V and 8 bases from J; bases unmatched to any gene: 6. The CDR3 loop spans 15 amino acids. In germline, CDR1 is SGDLS, CDR2 YYNGEE.

The rearrangement joins TRBV6-1 to TRBJ1-2; TRBD1 is a possible D gene (5 bases). V was clipped by 1 base and J by 0 bases, with 15 bases between them. The CDR3 covers 17 residues. Germline V lookup: CDR1 MNHNS, CDR2 SASEGT. This CDR3 is CASSEGRGRGANYGYTF. CDR3 DNA sequence: TGTGCCAGCAGTGAAGGGAGGGGTCGGGGAGCTAACTATGGCTACACCTTC.

V gene TRBV5-1 combines with J gene TRBJ2-5; D might be TRBD1 (5 bases). The CDR3 has 13 amino acids. Germline V gives CDR1 SGHRS, CDR2 YFSETQ. V was shortened by 4 bases and J by 0 bases, with 7 bases between the two germline ends. The CDR3 nucleotides read TGCGCCAGCAGCCCGGACAACCAAGAGACCCAGTACTTC. Its translation: CASSPDNQETQYF.

This clone was counted a single time. The chain has TRBV7-9 and TRBJ2-5; perhaps TRBD2 as D (7 bases). The ends were cut back, 6 bases at V and 3 bases at J, with 14 bases in the middle. This CDR3 region has 14 residues. CDR1 and CDR2 (germline): SEHNR, FQNEAQ (reference sequence). Here the CDR3 DNA reads TGTGCCAGCAGGGTAACGGGGGGCGAAGAGACCCAGTACTTC. It is translated as CASRVTGGEETQYF. Combining the CDR3 with reference TRBV7-9 and TRBJ2-5 gives the whole variable domain DTGVSQNPRHKITKRGQNVTFRCDPISEHNRLYWYRQTLGQGPEFLTYFQNEAQLEKSRLLSDRFSAERPKGSFSTLEIQRTEQGDSAMYLCASRVTGGEETQYFGPGTRLLVL.

The V call is TRBV27, the J call TRBJ1-1, with 9 bases that match TRBD1. V trimming: 6 bases; J trimming: 5 bases; junction bases outside the gene matches: 13. Germline V gene sequence: CDR1 MNHEY, CDR2 SMNVEV (reference sequence). The CDR3 is made up of 16 amino acids. This CDR3 is CASRFQSTGGATEAFF. The CDR3 DNA follows: TGTGCCAGCAGGTTCCAATCCACAGGGGGCGCGACTGAAGCTTTCTTT.

The chain employs TRBV3-1 (or the pseudogene TRBV3-2) and TRBJ1-3, with a possible D match to TRBD1 (5 bases). Germline V CDR1 and CDR2: LGHDT, YNNKEL (reference sequence). The CDR3 runs 14 residues. V gave up 5 bases and J gave up 0 bases, with 8 bases separating them. The CDR3 nucleotides are TGTGCCAGCAGCAGACAGAGCTCTGGAAACACCATATATTTT. This encodes CASSRQSSGNTIYF.

The genes are TRBV7-2 and TRBJ2-7; TRBD2 is a possible D gene (6 bases). The germline V gene has CDR1 SGHTA and CDR2 FQGNSA. V was shortened by 1 base and J by 4 bases, with 17 bases between the two germline ends. The CDR3 has 16 amino acids. CDR3 nucleotide sequence: TGTGCCAGCAGCTTAGACCCCGGGGGTGACTTGTACGAGCAGTACTTC. Translated, it gives CASSLDPGGDLYEQYF. Using reference TRBV7-2 and TRBJ2-7 for the parts outside the CDR3, the full variable domain is GAGVSQSPSNKVTEKGKDVELRCDPISGHTALYWYRQSLGQGLEFLIYFQGNSAPDKSGLPSDRFSAERTGGSVSTLTIQRTQQEDSAVYLCASSLDPGGDLYEQYFGPGTRLTVT.

The chain carries TRBV3-1 (or the pseudogene TRBV3-2) and TRBJ1-1; unclear D gene. Germline CDR1 LGHDT, CDR2 YNNKEL (reference sequence). The CDR3 length is 12 residues. V lost 4 bases, J lost 5 bases, and 8 bases lay in between. CDR3 protein: CASSPGRTEAFF. In nucleotides, the CDR3 is TGTGCCAGCAGCCCGGGTAGGACTGAAGCTTTCTTT.

The chain carries TRBV6-1 and TRBJ2-7; 8 nucleotides line up with TRBD2. Germline-derived CDR1 and CDR2 are MNHNS and SASEGT. Losses at the gene ends were 10 bases for V and 3 bases for J; bases not matched to a gene: 14. The length of the CDR3 is 15 residues. In DNA, the CDR3 is TGTGCCACAGGGCGGGGGGCTCTCGGTGGCTACGAGCAGTACTTC. It yields the protein CATGRGALGGYEQYF.

CDR3 nucleotides: TGTGCCAGCAGTTCCCACGGGACTTTGGGGGACACTGAAGCTTTCTTT. Amino acid sequence: CASSSHGTLGDTEAFF. This sequence joins TRBV28 and TRBJ1-1; TRBD1 is a possible D gene (5 bases). The CDR3 loop spans 16 amino acids. The V end lost 4 bases, the J end lost 3 bases, and 18 bases lay between the germline ends. Germline V gene lookup returns CDR1 MDHEN and CDR2 SYDVKM.

The rearrangement links TRBV3-1 (or the pseudogene TRBV3-2) to TRBJ1-2; possibly TRBD1 for D (5 bases). Trimming stripped 5 bases from V and 6 bases from J, with 13 bases between. This CDR3 is 13 amino acids long. From germline, CDR1 is LGHDT and CDR2 YNNKEL (reference sequence). The CDR3 here is CASSRRGADGYTF. CDR3 sequence (DNA): TGTGCCAGCAGCAGGAGGGGAGCCGATGGCTACACCTTC.

V usage is TRBV29-1 and J usage is TRBJ1-2, with no clear D. Per the germline V gene, CDR1 is SQVTM and CDR2 is ANQGSEA. V lost 5 bases and J 8 bases, leaving 9 bases between the germline ends. The CDR3 length is 10 residues. In DNA, the CDR3 is TGCAGCGTTCCAGATTTGGGCTACACCTTC. Its translation is CSVPDLGYTF. The whole variable domain, remainder taken from reference TRBV29-1 and TRBJ1-2, is SAVISQKPSRDICQRGTSLTIQCQVDSQVTMMFWYRQQPGQSLTLIATANQGSEATYESGFVIDKFPISRPNLTFSTLTVSNMSPEDSSIYLCSVPDLGYTFGSGTRLTVV.

The chain has TRBV7-3 and TRBJ2-2; D might be TRBD1 (5 bases). Trimming left V 5 bases short and J 7 bases short, with 14 bases between. The germline V gene encodes CDR1 SGHTA and CDR2 FQGTGA. CDR3 length: 14 amino acids. The CDR3 nucleotides are TGTGCCAGCAGCCCTCAGACAGTCAACGGGGAGCTGTTTTTT. Protein product: CASSPQTVNGELFF.

V and J are TRBV10-2 and TRBJ2-3; maybe TRBD1 (5 bases). Germline CDR1 and CDR2: WSHSY and SAAADI. The CDR3 runs to 14 residues. The V and J ends lost 3 bases and 1 base respectively, with 8 bases between them. CDR3 sequence (DNA): TGCGCCAGCAGTGAAAGGGGCCGCACAGATACGCAGTATTTT. Amino acid sequence: CASSERGRTDTQYF.

Concerning this clone itself: The same CDR3 is also encoded by other DNA sequences in this sample. The V and J genes are TRBV9 and TRBJ1-1; D possibly corresponds to TRBD1 (6 bases). Germline V CDR1 and CDR2: SGDLS, YYNGEE. V was shortened by 3 bases and J by 2 bases, with 8 bases between the two germline ends. CDR3 length equals 13 residues. For the CDR3, the DNA is TGTGCCAGCAGCGGGACAGTAAACACTGAAGCTTTCTTT. Protein product: CASSGTVNTEAFF.

The chain recombines TRBV12-3 or TRBV12-4 with TRBJ1-2, with a weak D call TRBD1 (6 bases). The CDR3 consists of 12 residues. The V end was cut by 1 base, the J end by 7 bases, with 7 bases between. CDR3 in amino acids: CASSLGTVGYTF. The CDR3 DNA is TGTGCCAGCAGTTTAGGGACAGTTGGCTACACCTTC.

V usage is TRBV3-1 (or the pseudogene TRBV3-2) and J usage is TRBJ1-1; D is unresolved. V lost 3 bases, J lost 1 base, and 9 bases lay in between. The CDR3 contains 14 residues. In germline, CDR1 is LGHDT, CDR2 YNNKEL (reference sequence). The CDR3 sequence is CASSQEQRNTEAFF. The CDR3 region has the DNA TGTGCCAGCAGCCAGGAACAGAGGAACACTGAAGCTTTCTTT.

The chain uses TRBV19 and TRBJ2-7; 10 bases agree with TRBD1. The CDR3 loop spans 14 amino acids. CDR1 and CDR2 (germline): LNHDA, SQIVND (reference sequence). Losses at the gene ends were 3 bases for V and 5 bases for J; bases not matched to a gene: 4. As DNA, the CDR3 is TGTGCCAGTAGTATGGACAGGGGGGCCGACGAGCAGTACTTC. As protein: CASSMDRGADEQYF.

This clone was counted a single time. V usage is TRBV29-1 and J usage is TRBJ2-6, with D unclear. Per the germline V gene, CDR1 is SQVTM and CDR2 is ANQGSEA. The germline V and J ends were trimmed by 0 bases and 3 bases, with 9 bases remaining between them. The CDR3 has 15 amino acids. CDR3 nucleotide sequence: TGCAGCGTTGAAGATAGGAGTGATGGGGCCAACGTCCTGACTTTC. Its translation: CSVEDRSDGANVLTF.

This clone is a singleton in its sample. This chain joins TRBV7-6 and TRBJ1-3; TRBD1 matches 8 bases. This CDR3 has 16 residues. V lost 6 bases, J lost 0 bases, and 7 bases stayed unmatched. Per the germline V gene, CDR1 is SGHVS and CDR2 is FNYEAQ. The CDR3 DNA sequence: TGTGCCAGCAGACTAGGGACAGGAGACTCTGGAAACACCATATATTTT. Protein: CASRLGTGDSGNTIYF.